This T cell receptor beta chain is from a study of blood T cell repertoires in COVID-19. Across the whole study: Collection of acute and convalescent COVID-19 samples took place in the United States, Italy and Spain. Nucleic acid was either cDNA or gDNA, and it came from T cells, B-cell-depleted T cells, or PBMCs.

V was shortened by 4 bases and J by 9 bases, with 13 bases between the two germline ends. This CDR3 has 13 amino acids. In germline, CDR1 is MNHEY, CDR2 SVGEGT. Assignment of participants to cohorts was predicated upon participant-reported clinical history. Per the study methods: Amplifying reference gene primers gave estimates of nucleated cell counts. Produced via immunoSEQ multiplex PCR; TCRdb's table is partial and in-frame only. V, J and clone size reflect that table, while D and trimming were determined from the DNA. The sample contains roughly 200,000 clones, about 87% of which appear only once.

This chain uses TRBV6-2 or TRBV6-3 with TRBJ1-5; D is possibly TRBD1 (6 bases). The receptor was isolated from a woman in her thirties who had recovered from COVID-19. The sequencing sample was made of PBMCs or T cells enriched from blood (not recorded which). CDR3 residues: CASSSTGISPQHF. CDR3 nucleotide sequence: TGTGCCAGCAGTTCTACAGGGATTTCGCCCCAGCATTTT.